The 26 T cell receptor beta chains below come from one sample, sequenced in a study of cytomegalovirus exposure and HLA in healthy donors. In the PCR, 60 Vbeta and 13 Jbeta primers were used. TCRdb's copy holds only in-frame clones and misses some; the assay was immunoSEQ multiplex PCR. Of 150,000 to 180,000 clones listed, about 84% are singletons. Sequenced material: PBMCs. Receptors originate from a woman aged 40 to 50 in good health and CMV-seropositive.

The chain joins TRBV18 to TRBJ2-1, with a weak D call TRBD2 (6 bases). The germline CDR1 and CDR2 sequences are KGHSH and LQKENI. Trimming pared 3 bases from V and 4 bases from J, leaving 13 bases between. CDR3 length equals 15 residues. The CDR3 coding sequence is TGTGCCAGCTCACCCAGGAGGGGAGAGTACAATGAGCAGTTCTTC. Amino acids: CASSPRRGEYNEQFF.

V gene TRBV11-1 combines with J gene TRBJ2-7, with D maybe TRBD1 (5 bases). The V gene lost 4 bases and the J gene lost 2 bases, with 9 bases spanning the gap. CDR3 length: 13 amino acids. Per germline, CDR1 SGHAT and CDR2 FQDESV (reference sequence). The CDR3 DNA reads as TGTGCCAGCAGCTCGGACAACACCTACGAGCAGTACTTC. Translating it yields CASSSDNTYEQYF.

The V and J genes are TRBV19 and TRBJ2-7; D is possibly TRBD2 (6 bases). CDR1 LNHDA and CDR2 SQIVND come from the germline V gene (reference sequence). Trimming took off 5 bases at V and 10 bases at J, with 15 bases between the two ends. The length of the CDR3 is 12 residues. The CDR3 protein is CASSWREGEQYF. The CDR3 DNA reads as TGTGCCAGTAGTTGGCGGGAAGGGGAACAGTACTTC.

This sequence joins TRBV11-2 and TRBJ2-3; 7 bases line up with TRBD2. This CDR3 is built from 16 residues. V was clipped by 5 bases and J by 0 bases; unmatched bases: 8. Germline V lookup: CDR1 SGHAT, CDR2 FQNNGV. The CDR3 loop reads CASSPYEGGSTDTQYF. The CDR3 nucleotides are TGTGCCAGCAGCCCCTATGAGGGAGGGAGCACAGATACGCAGTATTTT.

The table lists this clone with a few counts. The same CDR3 also results from other DNA sequences found in this sample. Written as DNA, the CDR3 is TGCGCCAGCAGCCTGGCTGGCACAGATACGCAGTATTTT. Amino acids: CASSLAGTDTQYF. V and J are TRBV5-1 and TRBJ2-3, with D uncertain. The CDR3 spans 13 residues. CDR1 is SGHRS, CDR2 YFSETQ, per germline. The V end was cut by 4 bases, the J end by 1 base, with 7 bases between.

The chain uses TRBV5-1 and TRBJ2-3; 10 nucleotides align to TRBD2. The CDR3 length is 19 residues. Germline loops: CDR1 SGHRS, CDR2 YFSETQ. Trimming took 5 bases from V and 2 from J; bases not matched to a gene: 17. CDR3 sequence (DNA): TGCGCCAGCAGGGGCGGACTTACCTTAGCGGGAGGCAACACAGATACGCAGTATTTT. It codes for CASRGGLTLAGGNTDTQYF.

This rearrangement joins TRBV7-3 to TRBJ2-1; 7 bases are shared with TRBD2. Trimming removed 5 bases from V and 10 bases from J; junction bases left unmatched: 11. This CDR3 comprises 14 residues. The V gene's germline CDR1 is SGHTA and CDR2 FQGTGA. The CDR3 spells CASSGSRLASEQFF. The CDR3 coding sequence is TGTGCCAGCAGCGGCTCTAGACTAGCATCCGAGCAGTTCTTC.

V and J are TRBV11-2 and TRBJ2-2, with 8 nucleotides matching TRBD1. J lost 6 bases, V lost 4 bases, and 10 bases had no gene match. CDR3 length equals 16 residues. Germline assignment: CDR1 SGHAT and CDR2 FQNNGV. The DNA of the CDR3 is TGTGCCAGCAGCTCCTCGACAGGGGTAGACGCCGGGGAGCTGTTTTTT. Translated, it gives CASSSSTGVDAGELFF.

J is TRBJ2-7 and V is TRBV4-2, with 10 bases lining up with TRBD2. CDR1 and CDR2 from the germline V gene are LGHNA and YNFKEQ. The CDR3 spans 15 residues. V lost 3 bases, J lost 4 bases, and 6 bases stayed unmatched. The CDR3 bases are TGTGCCAGCAGCCAGGGACTAGCGAGAGGGTACGAGCAGTACTTC. Protein sequence: CASSQGLARGYEQYF.

V gene TRBV6-5 combines with J gene TRBJ1-4; D gene uncertain. In germline, CDR1 is MNHEY, CDR2 SVGAGI. The CDR3 spans 15 residues. The V and J ends lost 2 bases and 0 bases respectively, with 7 bases between them. The CDR3 coding sequence is TGTGCCAGCAGTTACGACACTGCAACTAATGAAAAACTGTTTTTT. Amino acids: CASSYDTATNEKLFF.

The rearrangement joins TRBV5-1 to TRBJ2-1; 9 bases are a match to TRBD2. The J segment lost 2 bases and the V segment lost 1 base, leaving 7 bases of the junction unmatched. From germline, CDR1 is SGHRS and CDR2 YFSETQ. This CDR3 spans 17 amino acids. The CDR3: CASSLLAGGRPYNEQFF. As DNA, the CDR3 is TGCGCCAGCAGCTTGCTTGCGGGAGGGCGCCCCTACAATGAGCAGTTCTTC.

J is TRBJ2-1 and V is TRBV5-1; D is undetermined. With 1 base removed from V and 6 bases from J, the gap between germline ends came to 5 bases. Germline CDR1 reads SGHRS; CDR2 reads YFSETQ. The CDR3 consists of 12 residues. CDR3 bases: TGCGCCAGCAGCTTGCCCCTCAATGAGCAGTTCTTC. Translation gives CASSLPLNEQFF.

The chain is built from TRBV4-1 and TRBJ1-2; unclear D gene. V dropped 0 bases and J dropped 5 bases, with 16 bases sitting between them. This CDR3 is built from 16 residues. Germline V CDR1 and CDR2: MGHRA, YSYEKL. The CDR3 spells CASSQEDQPLGYGYTF. CDR3 in DNA: TGCGCCAGCAGCCAAGAAGACCAACCACTCGGGTATGGCTACACCTTC.

In this sample, this clone turned up many times. This chain uses TRBV19 with TRBJ2-1; 7 bases are shared with TRBD2. The CDR3 runs 15 residues. The germline V gene has CDR1 LNHDA and CDR2 SQIVND (reference sequence). The V and J ends lost 5 bases and 3 bases, in that order; junction bases with no gene match: 7. The CDR3 nucleotides are TGTGCCAGTAGTCAAGGGACTACACTCTACAATGAGCAGTTCTTC. It codes for CASSQGTTLYNEQFF.

This clone was detected only once. The CDR3 sequence is CASSQVIAAPTDTQYF. In DNA, the CDR3 is TGCGCCAGCAGCCAAGTAATAGCGGCCCCCACAGATACGCAGTATTTT. V and J are TRBV4-1 and TRBJ2-3, with D perhaps TRBD2 (6 bases). V lost 1 base and J 2 bases, leaving 13 bases between the germline ends. Germline V lookup: CDR1 MGHRA, CDR2 YSYEKL. The CDR3 has 16 residues.

This clone was seen more than once but under ten times. The chain carries TRBV14 and TRBJ2-3; 9 bases line up with TRBD2. Per germline, CDR1 SGHDN and CDR2 FVKESK. This CDR3 is built from 15 residues. J was trimmed by 3 bases and V by 2 bases; bases with no gene match: 3. The CDR3: CASSQRGGATDTQYF. The CDR3 coding sequence is TGTGCCAGCAGCCAACGCGGGGGGGCTACAGATACGCAGTATTTT.

The rearrangement uses TRBV7-9 and TRBJ2-5, with D possibly being TRBD2 (5 bases). V lost 4 bases and J lost 5, with 5 bases in between. CDR1 is SEHNR, CDR2 FQNEAQ, per germline (reference sequence). This CDR3 is 11 amino acids long. This CDR3 reads CASSSGETQYF. DNA for the CDR3: TGTGCCAGCAGCTCGGGGGAGACCCAGTACTTC.

The chain joins TRBV4-1 to TRBJ1-1; D ambiguous. Trimming left V 1 base short and J 2 bases short, with 11 bases between. Germline lookup yields CDR1 MGHRA and CDR2 YSYEKL. The CDR3 is made up of 15 amino acids. The CDR3: CASSQGGTSNTEAFF. CDR3 sequence (DNA): TGCGCCAGCAGCCAAGGTGGTACTAGTAACACTGAAGCTTTCTTT.

J is TRBJ2-7 and V is TRBV6-1; tentatively, D is TRBD1 (5 bases). V gave up 1 base and J gave up 4 bases, with 11 bases separating them. The CDR3 totals 14 residues. CDR1 and CDR2 from the germline V gene are MNHNS and SASEGT. The CDR3 nucleotides read TGTGCCAGCAGTGAAGTACAGGCCCTATACGAGCAGTACTTC. Its translation: CASSEVQALYEQYF.

As DNA, the CDR3 is TGTGCCAGCAGTTACTCGATAACCTCTGGCGATACGCAGTATTTT. Encoded protein: CASSYSITSGDTQYF. The rearrangement uses TRBV6-5 and TRBJ2-3, with D unclear. Looked up from germline, CDR1 is MNHEY and CDR2 is SVGAGI. CDR3 length equals 15 residues. V was clipped by 0 bases and J by 6 bases, with 13 bases between them.

The chain employs TRBV7-9 and TRBJ2-7; TRBD2 agrees at 12 bases. The CDR3 spans 14 residues. Germline trimming cut 5 bases from V and 5 bases from J; bases unmatched to any gene: 4. Germline V gene data show CDR1 as SEHNR and CDR2 as FQNEAQ (reference sequence). The CDR3 DNA reads TGTGCCAGCAGCATGACTAGCGGGAGTGACGAGCAGTACTTC. This translates into CASSMTSGSDEQYF.

This clone has more than one count but fewer than ten. This chain joins TRBV5-1 and TRBJ2-6; weak D call: TRBD1 (5 bases). Germline values: CDR1 SGHRS, CDR2 YFSETQ. The CDR3 is made up of 16 amino acids. Trimming took 4 bases from V and 0 from J, leaving 11 bases between them. CDR3 residues: CASSAGHSSGANVLTF. CDR3 nucleotide sequence: TGCGCCAGCAGCGCAGGACATTCCTCTGGGGCCAACGTCCTGACTTTC.

This clone was counted between two and nine times. The chain employs TRBV5-1 and TRBJ2-7; TRBD2 aligns across 13 bases. The trim removed 8 bases at V and 2 bases at J, leaving 4 bases unmatched. The CDR3 is made up of 14 amino acids. CDR1 and CDR2 from the germline V gene are SGHRS and YFSETQ. The CDR3 reads CASGGLAGTYEQYF. CDR3 sequence (DNA): TGCGCCAGTGGGGGACTAGCGGGAACCTACGAGCAGTACTTC.

The chain uses TRBV28 and TRBJ1-5; tentative D call: TRBD1 (6 bases). Trimming cost V 6 bases and J 5 bases, with 17 bases left between them. Germline CDR1 and CDR2: MDHEN and SYDVKM. The CDR3 is made up of 15 amino acids. CDR3: CASRDPGHLYQPQHF. As DNA, the CDR3 is TGTGCCAGCAGAGACCCGGGACATCTTTATCAGCCCCAGCATTTT.

This clone was counted once. This chain connects TRBV5-8 to TRBJ2-2; no firm D call. This CDR3 contains 13 residues. Per the germline V gene, CDR1 is SGHTS and CDR2 is YDEGEE. The V end was cut by 1 base, the J end by 4 bases, with 5 bases between. DNA for the CDR3: TGTGCCAGCAGCTTGACAGTCACCGGGGAGCTGTTTTTT. Amino acids: CASSLTVTGELFF.

This clone was recorded a few times. The J gene is TRBJ2-1, the V gene TRBV19, with 7 nucleotides matching TRBD1. This CDR3 region has 14 residues. CDR1 LNHDA and CDR2 SQIVND come from the germline V gene (reference sequence). Trimming at V came to 5 bases and at J to 5 bases, leaving 6 bases not matched to a gene. CDR3 in DNA: TGTGCCAGTAGTCCTCCCCAGGGGGACAATGAGCAGTTCTTC. Its translation is CASSPPQGDNEQFF.